Listed below are T cell receptor beta chains from one sample, sequenced in a study of T cell repertoires in cytomegalovirus infection. These TCRs are of unknown antigen specificity. Each CDR3 protein is one row after TCRdb ran MiXCR on the reads. The profile shows roughly 340,000 distinct CDR3 sequences, about 28% of them singletons. The specimen was cultured PBMCs, collected from culture after CMV antigen stimulation. Every receptor here comes from a human donor in good health (CMV status not recorded). Some clones in this sample may be carry-over from other donors' samples. The CDR3 runs from the conserved cysteine through the conserved F or W. Fields, in order: V gene, CDR3 protein.

TRBV4-1 | CASSQVSFRDRFLNEKLFF
TRBV10-3 | CAISESTRSSSSEQFF
TRBV15 | CATSRVFDATRDNSPLHF
TRBV7-9 | CASSIYRGRSSYNEQFF
TRBV5-1 | CASSPLPGTDGNTIYF
TRBV6-1 | CASSRQGGFTDTQYF
TRBV7-3 | CASSLTAAGGTDTQYF
TRBV12-5 | CASGLEWEAEMGFYNSPLHF
TRBV12-3/TRBV12-4 | CASSLGGWSGALSYEQYF
TRBV18 | CASSPPAGNNSPLHF
TRBV12-3/TRBV12-4 | CASSERVQETQYF
TRBV7-2 | CASSLSPPATEAFF
TRBV10-2 | CASSVTGTSTDTQYF
TRBV19 | CASSIEEGATLSGANVLTF
TRBV7-2 | CASGLASYETQYF
TRBV6-6 | CASRTLQGDGQPQHF
TRBV6-1 | CASSFRPGDTEAFF
TRBV28 | CASSQNYGYTF
TRBV12-5 | CASGLVPIDNPYEQYF
TRBV2 | CASTNPSGGRDEQFF
TRBV7-6 | CASSVEPGANVLTF
TRBV10-3 | CAITQNTEAFF
TRBV7-2 | CASSLGLDGDTQYF
TRBV2 | CASTRESGVNTGELFF
TRBV20-1 | CSAIVGGGGAEETQYF
TRBV20-1 | CSTTSGRAGGVDTQYF
TRBV9 | CASSSGGSENYNEQFF
TRBV6-5 | CASSRTGVAYNEQFF
TRBV7-8 | CASSLVRRETGRRSYNSPLHF
TRBV7-6 | CASSLVWGGGRDQPQHF
TRBV15 | CATSRGTSGMTVWTSAQFF
TRBV7-6 | CASSLLAKRESETQYF
TRBV6-1 | CASSGPGQFNQPQHF
TRBV11-1 | CASSLEVQSYNEQFF
TRBV2 | CASSQALSGQPQHF
TRBV7-2 | CASSLARQLPNYGYTF
TRBV19 | CASMGQGIQPQHF
TRBV19 | CASSGGLAGTYEQYF
TRBV19 | CASRFGLAGGEQFF
TRBV25-1 | CASSERGANGYTF
TRBV10-3 | CASTDSRSTDTQYF
TRBV10-3 | CAVSGDRSGYTF
TRBV5-1 | CASSLAWVYTEAFF
TRBV6-1 | CASSGILMTSGTVHEQFF
TRBV7-2 | CASSPRDRAYEQYF
TRBV6-5 | CASSLTGVLANEKLFF
TRBV6-2/TRBV6-3 | CASSYSPGGPETQYF
TRBV19 | CASSIDRAYEQYF
TRBV7-9 | CAAQGARSGDTQYF
TRBV6-6 | CASRRGEDQPQHF
TRBV7-9 | CASSFLRDSSTQYF
TRBV7-2 | CASSLGRSSGNTIYF
TRBV6-5 | CASSHSPRGPNTEAFF
TRBV20-1 | CSARGSSGANVLTF
TRBV10-3 | CASLDPDRFMNTEAFF
TRBV4-1 | CASSQPSGTGGNTIYF
TRBV6-1 | CASSEGWGDTQYF
TRBV6-1 | CASSTTSDEQFF
TRBV28 | CASTVSGFPTEAFF
TRBV7-9 | CASSNPGTESYEQYF